This T cell receptor beta chain is drawn from a study of T cell responses to AZD1222 COVID-19 vaccine. Study observations and caveats: Unmutated variant regions are reportedly targeted by nearly half of spike-specific TCRs. Increases in Spike-specific TCR breadth and depth were seen after two AZD1222 doses. Only a handful of AZD1222 recipients tested seropositive at baseline. Repertoire sampling occurred only after the peak T cell response.

Assay: immunoSEQ multiplex PCR; the TCRdb copy retains only in-frame clones and omits some. The repertoire includes some 190,000 clones, over 90% of them detected once, and about 1.9% sits in the top ten. Trimming stripped 2 bases from V and 0 bases from J, with 12 bases between. Looked up from germline, CDR1 is LNHDA and CDR2 is SQIVND (reference sequence). The CDR3 has 16 residues. As regards this clone: Its antigen is unknown.

The source was peripheral blood, collected 28 days after the second AZD1222 dose. The TCR was taken from an adult who received the AZD1222 COVID-19 vaccine. V is TRBV19 and J is TRBJ2-3, with D possibly matching TRBD2 (5 bases). CDR3 amino acids: CASSIRVGGSTDTQYF. CDR3 coding DNA: TGTGCCAGTAGTATAAGGGTCGGCGGGAGCACAGATACGCAGTATTTT.